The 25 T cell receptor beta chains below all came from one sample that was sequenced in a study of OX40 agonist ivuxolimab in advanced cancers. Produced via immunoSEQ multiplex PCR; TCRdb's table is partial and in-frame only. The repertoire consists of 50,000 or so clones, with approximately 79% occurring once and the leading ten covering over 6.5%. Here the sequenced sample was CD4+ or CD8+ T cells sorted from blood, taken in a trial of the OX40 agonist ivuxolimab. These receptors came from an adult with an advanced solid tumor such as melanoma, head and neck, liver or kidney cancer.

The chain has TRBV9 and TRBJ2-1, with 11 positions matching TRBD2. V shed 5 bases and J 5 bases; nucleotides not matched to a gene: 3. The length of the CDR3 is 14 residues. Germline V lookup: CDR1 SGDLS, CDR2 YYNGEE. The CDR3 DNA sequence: TGTGCCAGCAGTCTAGCGGGAGGTAACAATGAGCAGTTCTTC. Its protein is CASSLAGGNNEQFF.

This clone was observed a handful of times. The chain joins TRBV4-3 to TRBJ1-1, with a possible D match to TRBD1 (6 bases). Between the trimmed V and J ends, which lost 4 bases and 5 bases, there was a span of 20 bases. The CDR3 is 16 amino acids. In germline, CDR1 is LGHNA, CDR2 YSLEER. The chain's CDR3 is CASSPFGGGAGTEAFF. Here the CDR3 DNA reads TGCGCCAGCAGCCCCTTTGGGGGGGGCGCGGGGACTGAAGCTTTCTTT.

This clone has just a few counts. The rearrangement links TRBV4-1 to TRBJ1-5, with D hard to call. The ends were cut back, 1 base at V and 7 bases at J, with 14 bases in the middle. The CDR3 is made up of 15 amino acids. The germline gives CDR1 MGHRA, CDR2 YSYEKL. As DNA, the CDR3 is TGCGCCAGCAGCCAAGTCCCCCTGCTGGGGCAGCCCCAGCATTTT. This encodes CASSQVPLLGQPQHF.

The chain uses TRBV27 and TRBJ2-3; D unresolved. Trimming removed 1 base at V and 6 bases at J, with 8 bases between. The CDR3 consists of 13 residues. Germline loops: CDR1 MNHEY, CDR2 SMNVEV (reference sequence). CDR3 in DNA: TGTGCCAGCAGTTTATATGGCCAGGATACGCAGTATTTT. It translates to CASSLYGQDTQYF.

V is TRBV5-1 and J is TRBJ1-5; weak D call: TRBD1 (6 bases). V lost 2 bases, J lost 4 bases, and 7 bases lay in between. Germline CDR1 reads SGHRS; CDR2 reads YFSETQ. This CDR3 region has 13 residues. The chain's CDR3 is CASSLQGNQPQHF. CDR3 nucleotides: TGCGCCAGCAGCTTACAGGGTAATCAGCCCCAGCATTTT.

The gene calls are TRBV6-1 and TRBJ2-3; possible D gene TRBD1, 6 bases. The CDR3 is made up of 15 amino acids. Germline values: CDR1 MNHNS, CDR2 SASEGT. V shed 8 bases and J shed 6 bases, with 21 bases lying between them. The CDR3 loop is CASLPDRPVWDTQYF. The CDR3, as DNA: TGTGCCAGCCTGCCCGACAGGCCTGTATGGGATACGCAGTATTTT.

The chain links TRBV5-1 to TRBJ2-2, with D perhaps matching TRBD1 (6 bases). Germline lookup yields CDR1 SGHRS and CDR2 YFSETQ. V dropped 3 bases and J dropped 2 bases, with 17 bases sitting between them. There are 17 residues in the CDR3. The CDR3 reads CASSSRGGISNTGELFF. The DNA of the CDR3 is TGCGCCAGCAGCTCCCGAGGGGGAATCTCTAACACCGGGGAGCTGTTTTTT.

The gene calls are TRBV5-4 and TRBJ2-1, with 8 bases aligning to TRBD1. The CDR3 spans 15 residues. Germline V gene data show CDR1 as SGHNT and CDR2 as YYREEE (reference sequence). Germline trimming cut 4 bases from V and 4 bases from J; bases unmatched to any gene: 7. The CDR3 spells CASSPTGAFYNEQFF. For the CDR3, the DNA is TGTGCCAGCAGCCCGACAGGGGCTTTTTACAATGAGCAGTTCTTC. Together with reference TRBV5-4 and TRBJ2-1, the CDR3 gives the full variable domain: ETGVTQSPTHLIKTRGQQVTLRCSSQSGHNTVSWYQQALGQGPQFIFQYYREEENGRGNFPPRFSGLQFPNYSSELNVNALELDDSALYLCASSPTGAFYNEQFFGPGTRLTVL.

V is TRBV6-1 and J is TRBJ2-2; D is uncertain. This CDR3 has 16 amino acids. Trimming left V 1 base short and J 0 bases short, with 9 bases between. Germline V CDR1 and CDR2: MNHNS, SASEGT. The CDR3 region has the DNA TGTGCCAGCAGTGAAGGTCTGGGGTCGAACACCGGGGAGCTGTTTTTT. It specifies CASSEGLGSNTGELFF.

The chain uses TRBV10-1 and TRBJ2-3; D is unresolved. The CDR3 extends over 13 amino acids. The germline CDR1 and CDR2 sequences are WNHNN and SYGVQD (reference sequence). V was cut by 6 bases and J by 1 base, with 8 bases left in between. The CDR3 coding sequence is TGCGCCAGCAGCAGCCTACGCACAGATACGCAGTATTTT. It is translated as CASSSLRTDTQYF.

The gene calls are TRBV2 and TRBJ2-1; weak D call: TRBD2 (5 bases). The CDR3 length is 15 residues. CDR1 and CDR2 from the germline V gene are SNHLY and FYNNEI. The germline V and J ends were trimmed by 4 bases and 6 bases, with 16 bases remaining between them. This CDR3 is CASSVEWTAINEQFF. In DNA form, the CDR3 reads TGTGCCAGCAGTGTTGAGTGGACTGCAATCAATGAGCAGTTCTTC.

CDR3 bases: TGCGCCAGCAGCCAGATCACTTCAGCCAAAAACATTCAGTACTTC. Translating gives CASSQITSAKNIQYF. This sequence joins TRBV4-1 and TRBJ2-4; D remains unclear. Deletions cut 3 bases from V and 0 bases from J, with 9 bases between. CDR3 length equals 15 residues. CDR1 is MGHRA and CDR2 is YSYEKL in the germline V gene.

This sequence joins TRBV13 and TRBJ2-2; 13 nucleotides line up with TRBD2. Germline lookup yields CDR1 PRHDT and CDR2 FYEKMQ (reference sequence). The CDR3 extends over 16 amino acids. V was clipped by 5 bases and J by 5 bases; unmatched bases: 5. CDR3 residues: CASSDPGLAGTGELFF. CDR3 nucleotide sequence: TGTGCCAGCAGCGATCCGGGACTAGCGGGAACCGGGGAGCTGTTTTTT.

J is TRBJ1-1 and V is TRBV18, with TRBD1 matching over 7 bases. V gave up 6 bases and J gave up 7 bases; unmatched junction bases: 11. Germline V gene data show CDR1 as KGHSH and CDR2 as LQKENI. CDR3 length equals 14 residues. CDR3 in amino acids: CASSPAGGRDEAFF. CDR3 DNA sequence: TGTGCCAGCTCGCCGGCAGGGGGGAGGGATGAAGCTTTCTTT.

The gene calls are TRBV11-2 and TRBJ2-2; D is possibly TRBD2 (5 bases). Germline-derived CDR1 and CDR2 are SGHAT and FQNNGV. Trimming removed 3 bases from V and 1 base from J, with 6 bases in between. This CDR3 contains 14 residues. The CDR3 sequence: CASSLRVNTGELFF. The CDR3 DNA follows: TGTGCCAGCAGCTTGCGGGTGAACACCGGGGAGCTGTTTTTT.

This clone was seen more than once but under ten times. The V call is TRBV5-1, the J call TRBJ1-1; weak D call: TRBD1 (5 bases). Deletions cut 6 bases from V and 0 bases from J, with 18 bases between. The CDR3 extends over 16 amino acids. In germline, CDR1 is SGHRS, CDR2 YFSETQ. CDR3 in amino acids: CASKEGQAHMNTEAFF. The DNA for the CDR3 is TGCGCCAGCAAGGAGGGGCAGGCTCACATGAACACTGAAGCTTTCTTT.

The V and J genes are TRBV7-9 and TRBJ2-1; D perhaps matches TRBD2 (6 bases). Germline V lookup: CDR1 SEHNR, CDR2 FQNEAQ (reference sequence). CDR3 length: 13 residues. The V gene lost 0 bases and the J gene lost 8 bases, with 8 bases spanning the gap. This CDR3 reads CASSLAQRDEQFF. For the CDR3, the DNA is TGTGCCAGCAGCTTAGCCCAGCGGGATGAGCAGTTCTTC.

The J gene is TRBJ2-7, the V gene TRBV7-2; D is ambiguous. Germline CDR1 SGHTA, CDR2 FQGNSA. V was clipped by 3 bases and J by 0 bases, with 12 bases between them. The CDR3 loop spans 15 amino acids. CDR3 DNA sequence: TGTGCCAGCAGCTTGATCGGCAGTAGCTCCTACGAGCAGTACTTC. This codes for CASSLIGSSSYEQYF.

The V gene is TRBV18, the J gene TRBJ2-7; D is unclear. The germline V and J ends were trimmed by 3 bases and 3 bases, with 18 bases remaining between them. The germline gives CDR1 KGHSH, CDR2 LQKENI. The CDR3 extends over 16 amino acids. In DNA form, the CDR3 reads TGTGCCAGCTCACCGGGTATCCCTACACCAATCTACGAGCAGTACTTC. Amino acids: CASSPGIPTPIYEQYF.

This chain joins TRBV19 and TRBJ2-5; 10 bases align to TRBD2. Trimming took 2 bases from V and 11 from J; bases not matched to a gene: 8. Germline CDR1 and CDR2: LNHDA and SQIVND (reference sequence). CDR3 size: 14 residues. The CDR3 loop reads CASSILAGVGEQYF. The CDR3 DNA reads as TGTGCCAGTAGTATACTAGCGGGAGTAGGAGAGCAGTACTTC. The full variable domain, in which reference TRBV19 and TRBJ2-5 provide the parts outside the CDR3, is DGGITQSPKYLFRKEGQNVTLSCEQNLNHDAMYWYRQDPGQGLRLIYYSQIVNDFQKGDIAEGYSVSREKKESFPLTVTSAQKNPTAFYLCASSILAGVGEQYFGPGTRLLVL.

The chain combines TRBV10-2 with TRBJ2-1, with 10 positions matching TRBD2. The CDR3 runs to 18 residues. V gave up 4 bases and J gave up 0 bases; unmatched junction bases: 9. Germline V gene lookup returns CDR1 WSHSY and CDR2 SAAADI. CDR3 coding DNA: TGCGCCAGCAGTGTCCCCTTAAGCGGGAGGGTCTCCTACAATGAGCAGTTCTTC. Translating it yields CASSVPLSGRVSYNEQFF.

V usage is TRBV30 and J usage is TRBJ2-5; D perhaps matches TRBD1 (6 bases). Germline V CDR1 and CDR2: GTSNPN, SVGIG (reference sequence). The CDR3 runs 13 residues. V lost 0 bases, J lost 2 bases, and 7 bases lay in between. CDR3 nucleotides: TGTGCCTGGAGTGTTACAGGGCAAGAGACCCAGTACTTC. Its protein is CAWSVTGQETQYF.

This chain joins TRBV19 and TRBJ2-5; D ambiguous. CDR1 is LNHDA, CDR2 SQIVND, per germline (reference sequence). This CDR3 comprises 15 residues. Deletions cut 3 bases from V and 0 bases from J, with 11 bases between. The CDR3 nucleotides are TGTGCCAGTAGTATTGGAACAGACAACCAAGAGACCCAGTACTTC. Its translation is CASSIGTDNQETQYF.

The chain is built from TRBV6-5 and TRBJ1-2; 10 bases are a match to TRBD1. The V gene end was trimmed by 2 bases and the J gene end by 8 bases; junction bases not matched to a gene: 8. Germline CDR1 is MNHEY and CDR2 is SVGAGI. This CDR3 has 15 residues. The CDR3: CASSYEGTGERGYTF. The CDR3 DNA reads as TGTGCCAGCAGTTACGAGGGGACAGGGGAGCGGGGCTACACCTTC.

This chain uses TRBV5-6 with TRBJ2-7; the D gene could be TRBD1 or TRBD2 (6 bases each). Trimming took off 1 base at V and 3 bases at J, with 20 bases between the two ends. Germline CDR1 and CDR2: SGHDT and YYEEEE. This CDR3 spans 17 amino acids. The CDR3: CASSLWGVDRLGYEQYF. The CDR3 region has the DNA TGTGCCAGCAGCTTGTGGGGGGTAGACAGGTTAGGCTACGAGCAGTACTTC.